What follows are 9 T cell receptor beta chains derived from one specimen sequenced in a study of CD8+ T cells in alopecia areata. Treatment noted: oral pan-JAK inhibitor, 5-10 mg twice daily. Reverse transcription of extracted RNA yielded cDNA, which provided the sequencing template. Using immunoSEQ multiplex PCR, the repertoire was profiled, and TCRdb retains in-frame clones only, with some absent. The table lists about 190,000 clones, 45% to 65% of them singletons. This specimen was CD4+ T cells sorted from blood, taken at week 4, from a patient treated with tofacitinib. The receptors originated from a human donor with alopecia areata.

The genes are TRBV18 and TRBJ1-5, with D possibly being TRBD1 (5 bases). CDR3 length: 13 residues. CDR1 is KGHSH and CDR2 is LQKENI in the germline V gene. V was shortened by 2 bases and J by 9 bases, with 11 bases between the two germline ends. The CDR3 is CASSPDQGVPQHF. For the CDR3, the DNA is TGTGCCAGCTCACCAGATCAGGGCGTGCCCCAGCATTTT.

CDR3 sequence (DNA): TGTGCCTGGAAGCCGGGACGCTCCTACAATGAGCAGTTCTTC. Translation: CAWKPGRSYNEQFF. The gene calls are TRBV30 and TRBJ2-1; D is possibly TRBD1 or TRBD2 (5 bases each). This CDR3 is 14 amino acids long. V lost 4 bases to trimming and J lost 0 bases, with 10 bases between them. The germline V gene encodes CDR1 GTSNPN and CDR2 SVGIG (reference sequence).

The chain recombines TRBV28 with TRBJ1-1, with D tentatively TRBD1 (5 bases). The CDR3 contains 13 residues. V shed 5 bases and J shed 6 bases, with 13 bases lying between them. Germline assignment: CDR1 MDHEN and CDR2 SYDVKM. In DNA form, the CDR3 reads TGTGCCAGCAGTCTCCCTGTGGGGGCTGAAGCTTTCTTT. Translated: CASSLPVGAEAFF. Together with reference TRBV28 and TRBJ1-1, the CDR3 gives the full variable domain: DVKVTQSSRYLVKRTGEKVFLECVQDMDHENMFWYRQDPGLGLRLIYFSYDVKMKEKGDIPEGYSVSREKKERFSLILESASTNQTSMYLCASSLPVGAEAFFGQGTRLTVV.

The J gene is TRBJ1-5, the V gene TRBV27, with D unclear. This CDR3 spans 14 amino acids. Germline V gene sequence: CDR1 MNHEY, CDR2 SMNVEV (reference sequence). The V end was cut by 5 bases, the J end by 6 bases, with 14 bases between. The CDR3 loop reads CASSNLQAGQPQHF. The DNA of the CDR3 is TGTGCCAGCAGTAATCTGCAGGCTGGTCAGCCCCAGCATTTT.

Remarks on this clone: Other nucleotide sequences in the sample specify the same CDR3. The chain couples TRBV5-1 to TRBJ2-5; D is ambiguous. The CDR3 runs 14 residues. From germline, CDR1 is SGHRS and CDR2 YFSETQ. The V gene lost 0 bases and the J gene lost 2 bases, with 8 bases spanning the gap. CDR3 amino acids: CASSLGQPQETQYF. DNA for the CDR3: TGCGCCAGCAGCTTGGGCCAGCCGCAAGAGACCCAGTACTTC.

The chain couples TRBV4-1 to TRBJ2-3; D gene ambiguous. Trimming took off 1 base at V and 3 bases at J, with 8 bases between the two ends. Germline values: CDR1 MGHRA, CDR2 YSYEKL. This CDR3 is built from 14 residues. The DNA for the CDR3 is TGCGCCAGCAGCCAAGTAGGAGCAACAGATACGCAGTATTTT. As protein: CASSQVGATDTQYF.

The CDR3 DNA is TGTGCCAGCAGTGAAGCGGGACAGGGTGGGTCTACCTATGGCTACACCTTC. Translating it yields CASSEAGQGGSTYGYTF. This chain uses TRBV2 with TRBJ1-2, with 9 positions matching TRBD1. J gave up 4 bases and V 0 bases, and 9 bases lay outside the gene matches. There are 17 residues in the CDR3. Germline V CDR1 and CDR2: SNHLY, FYNNEI.

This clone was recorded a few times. CDR3 nucleotides: TGTGCCAGCAGCTCGACGGGACAGGGTTGGCTAGCTGTCACAGATACGCAGTATTTT. Protein sequence: CASSSTGQGWLAVTDTQYF. This chain uses TRBV27 with TRBJ2-3, with 9 bases lining up with TRBD1. The ends lost 6 bases at V and 2 bases at J; junction bases unmatched: 18. Per the germline V gene, CDR1 is MNHEY and CDR2 is SMNVEV (reference sequence). This CDR3 is 19 amino acids long.

Here the CDR3 reads CSVEGIEIGSTDTQYF. The CDR3, as DNA: TGCAGCGTTGAAGGGATAGAGATAGGGAGCACAGATACGCAGTATTTT. The chain joins TRBV29-1 to TRBJ2-3, with D uncertain. Looked up from germline, CDR1 is SQVTM and CDR2 is ANQGSEA. Trimming stripped 1 base from V and 0 bases from J, with 14 bases between. The CDR3 has 16 residues.